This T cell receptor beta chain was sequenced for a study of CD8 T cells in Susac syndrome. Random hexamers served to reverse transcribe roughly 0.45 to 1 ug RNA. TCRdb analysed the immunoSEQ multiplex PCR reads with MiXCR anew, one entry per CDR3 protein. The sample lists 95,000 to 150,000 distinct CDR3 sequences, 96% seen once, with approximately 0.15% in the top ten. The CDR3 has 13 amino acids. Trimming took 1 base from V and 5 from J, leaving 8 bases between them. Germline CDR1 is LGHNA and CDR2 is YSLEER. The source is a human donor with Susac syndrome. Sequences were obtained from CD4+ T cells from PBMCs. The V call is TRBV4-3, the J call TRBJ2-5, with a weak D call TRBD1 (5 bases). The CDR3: CASSQVWGETQYF. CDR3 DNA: TGCGCCAGCAGCCAAGTGTGGGGCGAGACCCAGTACTTC.